These 20 T cell receptor beta chains were sequenced from one sample in a study of a mutant IDH1 vaccine in newly diagnosed glioma. The sample's time point: baseline, week 1 (first vaccination visit). As to treatment: pre-vaccination baseline after standard-of-care therapy. Here immunoSEQ multiplex PCR was the method, and the copy in TCRdb shows in-frame clones only, minus some. This sample has about 70,000 clones; about 86% occur once, and the top ten carry over 4%. The sequenced sample was peripheral blood mononuclear cells (PBMCs), obtained from a glioma patient treated with radiotherapy, temozolomide or both. These receptor sequences come from a woman between 18 and 29 years old with glioma. Some clones in this sample may be carry-over from other donors' samples.

The chain recombines TRBV10-1 with TRBJ1-2, with 9 bases lining up with TRBD1. Germline V gives CDR1 WNHNN, CDR2 SYGVQD (reference sequence). This CDR3 has 15 amino acids. V shed 2 bases and J 5 bases; nucleotides not matched to a gene: 6. This CDR3 is CASSEPGQGHYGYTF. As DNA, the CDR3 is TGCGCCAGCAGTGAGCCCGGACAGGGGCATTATGGCTACACCTTC.

The gene calls are TRBV11-2 and TRBJ1-4; a possible D gene is TRBD1 (6 bases). The ends were cut back, 1 base at V and 7 bases at J, with 13 bases in the middle. In germline, CDR1 is SGHAT, CDR2 FQNNGV. The CDR3 has 15 residues. DNA for the CDR3: TGTGCCAGCAGCTTAGCGGGGGGGCATGGTGAAAAACTGTTTTTT. Its protein product is CASSLAGGHGEKLFF.

The rearrangement uses TRBV7-8 and TRBJ1-5, with D perhaps matching TRBD1 (6 bases). CDR3 length: 16 residues. CDR1 and CDR2 from the germline V gene are SGHVS and FQNEAQ. Trimming cost V 5 bases and J 1 base, with 15 bases left between them. The CDR3, as DNA: TGTGCCAGCAGCCCTGCATATCAGGGGAGCAATCAGCCCCAGCATTTT. Translated: CASSPAYQGSNQPQHF.

This clone was observed once. The chain links TRBV9 to TRBJ1-2; D is perhaps TRBD1 (6 bases). In germline, CDR1 is SGDLS, CDR2 YYNGEE. Trimming left V 3 bases short and J 7 bases short, with 16 bases between. The CDR3 length is 14 residues. Here the CDR3 DNA reads TGTGCCAGCAGCGGACAGGCCACGGGATCTGGCTACACCTTC. This translates into CASSGQATGSGYTF.

The chain couples TRBV30 to TRBJ2-3; weak D call: TRBD2 (7 bases). This CDR3 contains 12 residues. V was pared by 8 bases and J by 6 bases, with 15 bases between. Germline loops: CDR1 GTSNPN, CDR2 SVGIG (reference sequence). As DNA, the CDR3 is TGTGCCCGAACGACGGGGGGCGATACGCAGTATTTT. Its protein product is CARTTGGDTQYF.

The chain has TRBV2 and TRBJ1-2; 7 bases match TRBD1. This CDR3 has 14 amino acids. Unmatched junction bases numbered 14, after V lost 8 bases and J lost 8 bases. Germline loops: CDR1 SNHLY, CDR2 FYNNEI. The CDR3: CASGRLTGMEGYTF. Here the CDR3 DNA reads TGTGCCAGCGGCAGACTGACAGGGATGGAGGGCTACACCTTC.

The chain is built from TRBV2 and TRBJ2-7; D is unclear. Germline V lookup: CDR1 SNHLY, CDR2 FYNNEI. The CDR3 extends over 11 amino acids. With 1 base removed from V and 4 bases from J, the gap between germline ends came to 2 bases. CDR3 sequence: CASSEVYEQYF. CDR3 nucleotide sequence: TGTGCCAGCAGTGAAGTATACGAGCAGTACTTC.

In DNA form, the CDR3 reads TGTGCCAGCAGAGTAGCCACCAGGGAAGACACCGGGGAGCTGTTTTTT. This gives the protein CASRVATREDTGELFF. The chain has TRBV6-7 and TRBJ2-2; perhaps TRBD1 as D (5 bases). TRBV6-7 is given ORF status, its function remaining uncertain. The V and J ends lost 6 bases and 3 bases respectively, with 17 bases between them. The CDR3 has 16 amino acids.

This chain links TRBV7-8 with TRBJ2-4; TRBD1 matches at 8 bases. CDR3 length: 15 residues. The V gene's germline CDR1 is SGHVS and CDR2 FQNEAQ. Trimming cost V 8 bases and J 5 bases; bases outside gene matches: 11. The CDR3 here is CASAGGALVQNIQYF. The CDR3 DNA reads as TGTGCCAGCGCAGGGGGCGCCCTAGTGCAAAACATTCAGTACTTC.

The chain employs TRBV7-9 and TRBJ2-7; 10 nucleotides align to TRBD2. The CDR3 covers 18 residues. The J segment lost 0 bases and the V segment lost 5 bases, leaving 13 bases of the junction unmatched. Germline CDR1 and CDR2: SEHNR and FQNEAQ (reference sequence). CDR3 in amino acids: CASSPRTSGFPRSYEQYF. CDR3 in DNA: TGTGCCAGCAGCCCCCGGACTAGCGGATTCCCCCGCTCCTACGAGCAGTACTTC.

The chain links TRBV4-1 to TRBJ2-7; 8 bases fit TRBD2. Trimming took 1 base from V and 3 from J; bases not matched to a gene: 11. The CDR3 runs 17 residues. The germline CDR1 and CDR2 sequences are MGHRA and YSYEKL. This chain's CDR3 is CASSQGQGTRPFYEQYF. CDR3 coding DNA: TGCGCCAGCAGCCAAGGCCAAGGGACTAGACCCTTCTACGAGCAGTACTTC.

Only a few counts were recorded for this clone. One end of the junction varies from germline; a read error may be responsible. The gene calls are TRBV30 and TRBJ1-1; D unresolved. This CDR3 has 8 residues. Germline lookup yields CDR1 GTSNPN and CDR2 SVGIG (reference sequence). The CDR3: CARSEAFF. CDR3 bases: TGTGCCCGGAGTGAAGCTTTCTTT.

The chain uses TRBV10-2 and TRBJ1-5; D call uncertain. Trimming removed 4 bases at V and 3 bases at J, with 16 bases between. The germline V gene encodes CDR1 WSHSY and CDR2 SAAADI. This CDR3 comprises 16 residues. CDR3 in DNA: TGCGCCAGCAGTGGACAAGGAATCGATTCCAATCAGCCCCAGCATTTT. It specifies CASSGQGIDSNQPQHF.

This clone was detected only a few times. This chain joins TRBV19 and TRBJ1-1; D gene ambiguous. CDR1 and CDR2 (germline): LNHDA, SQIVND (reference sequence). V dropped 3 bases and J dropped 2 bases, with 10 bases sitting between them. There are 14 residues in the CDR3. The CDR3 DNA reads as TGTGCCAGTAGTATCCGTGCTGTAAACACTGAAGCTTTCTTT. Translated: CASSIRAVNTEAFF.

The chain's CDR3 is CASSIIGDYGYTF. The CDR3 bases are TGTGCCAGCTCCATTATAGGGGACTATGGCTACACCTTC. The chain joins TRBV27 to TRBJ1-2, with a weak D call TRBD1 (5 bases). This CDR3 has 13 residues. V lost 8 bases to trimming and J lost 3 bases, with 13 bases between them. The germline CDR1 and CDR2 sequences are MNHEY and SMNVEV (reference sequence).

The chain joins TRBV29-1 to TRBJ2-3; 10 bases are shared with TRBD1. From germline, CDR1 is SQVTM and CDR2 ANQGSEA. The ends lost 6 bases at V and 4 bases at J; junction bases unmatched: 7. The CDR3 is made up of 14 amino acids. The CDR3 DNA is TGCAGCGTGTTCCGGGACAGGGGACCAGATACGCAGTATTTT. It codes for CSVFRDRGPDTQYF.

The V and J genes are TRBV25-1 and TRBJ1-4, with 9 bases that match TRBD1. CDR3 length: 15 amino acids. Germline V lookup: CDR1 MGHDK, CDR2 SYGVNS. Trimming removed 5 bases from V and 3 bases from J; junction bases left unmatched: 4. As DNA, the CDR3 is TGTGCCAGCAGTCCACAGGGGGCGGCTAATGAAAAACTGTTTTTT. Its protein product is CASSPQGAANEKLFF.

CDR3 sequence: CASSLSGTGLEKLFF. DNA of the CDR3: TGCGCCAGCAGTCTCTCCGGGACAGGCCTTGAAAAACTGTTTTTT. This chain uses TRBV23-1 with TRBJ1-4, with 8 bases matching TRBD1. TRBV23-1 is an ORF for which the function is uncertain. Germline trimming cut 4 bases from V and 7 bases from J; bases unmatched to any gene: 8. The CDR3 runs to 15 residues.

The chain carries TRBV4-3 and TRBJ2-7; 7 nucleotides agree with TRBD2. Losses at the gene ends were 0 bases for V and 2 bases for J; bases not matched to a gene: 4. The length of the CDR3 is 15 residues. In germline, CDR1 is LGHNA, CDR2 YSLEER. The CDR3: CASSQEGGAPYEQYF. The CDR3 DNA reads as TGCGCCAGCAGCCAAGAGGGAGGGGCCCCCTACGAGCAGTACTTC.

The chain employs TRBV30 and TRBJ2-7; 7 positions agree with TRBD2. Germline CDR1 GTSNPN, CDR2 SVGIG (reference sequence). This CDR3 spans 12 amino acids. This chain's CDR3 is CAFGLGGYEQYF. The CDR3 DNA sequence: TGTGCTTTTGGACTAGGAGGCTACGAGCAGTACTTC.